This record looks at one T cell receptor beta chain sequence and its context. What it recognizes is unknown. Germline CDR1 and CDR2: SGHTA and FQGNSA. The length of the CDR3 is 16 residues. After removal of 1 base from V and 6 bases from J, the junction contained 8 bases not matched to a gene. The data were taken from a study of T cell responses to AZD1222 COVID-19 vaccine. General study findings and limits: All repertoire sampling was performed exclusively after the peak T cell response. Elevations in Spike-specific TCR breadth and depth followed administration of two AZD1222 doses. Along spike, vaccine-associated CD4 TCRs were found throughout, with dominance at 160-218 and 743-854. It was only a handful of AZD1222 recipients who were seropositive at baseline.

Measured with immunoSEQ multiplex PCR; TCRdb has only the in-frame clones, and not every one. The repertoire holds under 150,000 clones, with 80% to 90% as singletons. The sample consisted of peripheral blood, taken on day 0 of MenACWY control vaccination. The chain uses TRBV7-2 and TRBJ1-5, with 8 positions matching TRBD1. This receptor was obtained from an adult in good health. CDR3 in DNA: TGTGCCAGCAGCTTAGGAGGGGACAGGAGGGTTCAGCCCCAGCATTTT. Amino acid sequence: CASSLGGDRRVQPQHF.